What follows describes a single T cell receptor (beta chain). The target antigen is unknown. V lost 1 base and J 2 bases, leaving 6 bases between the germline ends. Germline loops: CDR1 SGHTA, CDR2 FQGNSA. The CDR3 is made up of 14 amino acids. 60 Vbeta and 13 Jbeta primers were used in PCR. Sequenced by immunoSEQ multiplex PCR; TCRdb stores in-frame clones only, minus some. Here the sample table reports around 70,000 clones. The sample belongs to a study of cytomegalovirus exposure and HLA in healthy donors. Turning to the study itself: For the 300 to 450 genotyped donors, approximately 82% fell within the Caucasian-associated ancestry cluster. Overall study findings and caveats: In a later analysis, most CMV-associated TCR beta chains appeared HLA-restricted. Clonal expansion was found to be greater in HLA-associated TCR beta chains than in equally common others in a later analysis.

Likely unrecorded immune exposures existed in these nominally healthy donors. The sample was PBMCs. The clonotype originates from a female donor in good health and CMV-seropositive. J is TRBJ1-3 and V is TRBV7-2, with TRBD1 as a possible D gene (5 bases). DNA for the CDR3: TGTGCCAGCAGCTTAGAGGGGACTGGAAACACCATATATTTT. Its protein is CASSLEGTGNTIYF.